The clone carrying this T cell receptor (beta chain) was recorded only once. Its antigen is still unknown. This record belongs to a study of shared clonotypes between healthy human individuals. Whole-study results and caveats: Rarefaction curves obtained for sorted subsets showed sequencing incomplete despite large depth. Across subsets, estimated richness was generally greater for naive than for memory populations.

The study ran the assay at deep level. Sorted-subset replicate PCRs used around 200 ng DNA, tens of thousands of T cell genomes. The repertoire was sequenced with immunoSEQ multiplex PCR; TCRdb's copy has only in-frame clones and lacks some. The data show about 380,000 clones, around 96% seen once. The specimen sequenced was memory CD8+ T cells sorted from blood. Specified subset: CD45RO+ cells pooled with CCR7-negative TemRA cells. The receptor was derived from a man in his thirties or forties in good health.

The CDR3: CASSFSWKGTQYF. CDR3 bases: TGTGCCAGCAGTTTCTCCTGGAAGGGGACCCAGTACTTC. The chain carries TRBV28 and TRBJ2-5; the D is unclear. The CDR3 contains 13 residues. V was cut by 3 bases and J by 7 bases, with 12 bases left in between. Germline loops: CDR1 MDHEN, CDR2 SYDVKM. Complete variable domain (other parts from reference TRBV28 and TRBJ2-5): DVKVTQSSRYLVKRTGEKVFLECVQDMDHENMFWYRQDPGLGLRLIYFSYDVKMKEKGDIPEGYSVSREKKERFSLILESASTNQTSMYLCASSFSWKGTQYFGPGTRLLVL.